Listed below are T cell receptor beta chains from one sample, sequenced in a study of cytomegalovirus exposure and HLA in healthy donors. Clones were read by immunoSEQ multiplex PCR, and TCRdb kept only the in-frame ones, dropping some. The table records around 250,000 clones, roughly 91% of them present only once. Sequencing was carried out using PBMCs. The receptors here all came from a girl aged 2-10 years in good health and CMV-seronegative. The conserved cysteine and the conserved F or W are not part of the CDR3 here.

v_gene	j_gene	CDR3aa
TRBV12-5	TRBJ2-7	ASGSSTTSSYEQY
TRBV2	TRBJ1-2	ASSADTYDYGYT
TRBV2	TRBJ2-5	ASSHGTSGQETQY
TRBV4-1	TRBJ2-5	ASSQASSGGSGTQY
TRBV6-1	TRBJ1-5	ASSWGGDQPQH
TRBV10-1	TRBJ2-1	ASSETRGSPLFNEQF
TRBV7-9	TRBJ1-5	ASSPSTGGVGNQPQH
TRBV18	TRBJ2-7	ASSPRDRAYEQY
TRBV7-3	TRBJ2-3	ASSKTSGGALGTDTQY
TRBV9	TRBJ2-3	ASSPAGGSAQY
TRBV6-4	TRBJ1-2	ASSDPTDGYT
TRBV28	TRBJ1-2	ASSPTPGDVDGYT
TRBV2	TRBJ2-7	ASIPGQGRSEQY
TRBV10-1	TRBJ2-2	ASSALVQGAGELF
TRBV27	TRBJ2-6	ASGLAGAGANVLT
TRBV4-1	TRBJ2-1	ASSQVASGGLSYNEQF
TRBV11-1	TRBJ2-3	ASSQGRTAYNTQY
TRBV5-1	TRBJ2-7	ASATDYQTGGYEQY
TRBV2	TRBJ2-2	AATSSGSHTGELF
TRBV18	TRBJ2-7	ASSLQGLSYYEQY
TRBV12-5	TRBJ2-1	ASGAGPAGGVDEQF
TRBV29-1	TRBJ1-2	SVEERQGGYGYT
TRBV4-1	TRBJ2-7	ASSHRQGAGEQY
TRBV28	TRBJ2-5	ASSSEGRIQETQY
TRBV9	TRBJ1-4	ASSPGDRAEEKLF
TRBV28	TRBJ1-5	ASSLGGGGNQPQH
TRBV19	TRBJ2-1	ASSQLAPSSYNEQF
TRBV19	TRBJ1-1	ASSIDVQRNTEAF
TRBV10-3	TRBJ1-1	AILGGITGEAF
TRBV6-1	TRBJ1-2	ASSEADLYGYT
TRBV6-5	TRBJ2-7	ASSATTSTYEQY
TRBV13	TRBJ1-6	ASSLGGWAGGASYNSPLH
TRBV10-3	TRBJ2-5	AISEARQGWGQETQY
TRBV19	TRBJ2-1	ASSIRGEQF
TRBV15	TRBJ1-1	ATSRATGTGGGEAF
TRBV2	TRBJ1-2	ASSSQINYGYT
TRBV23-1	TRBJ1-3	ASSQSRPDHSGNTIY
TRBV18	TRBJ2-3	ASSPWTIGSRTDTQY
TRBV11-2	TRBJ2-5	ASSSPRDRGFGTQY
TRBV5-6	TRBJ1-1	ASSPLVPGQGAEAF
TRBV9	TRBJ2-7	ASSVDPHSSYEQY
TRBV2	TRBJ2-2	VQQGPNANTGELF
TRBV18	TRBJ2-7	ASSPPGQGYEQY
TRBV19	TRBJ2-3	ASSMREREGGTDTQY
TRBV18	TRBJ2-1	ASSPGTSGRNEQF